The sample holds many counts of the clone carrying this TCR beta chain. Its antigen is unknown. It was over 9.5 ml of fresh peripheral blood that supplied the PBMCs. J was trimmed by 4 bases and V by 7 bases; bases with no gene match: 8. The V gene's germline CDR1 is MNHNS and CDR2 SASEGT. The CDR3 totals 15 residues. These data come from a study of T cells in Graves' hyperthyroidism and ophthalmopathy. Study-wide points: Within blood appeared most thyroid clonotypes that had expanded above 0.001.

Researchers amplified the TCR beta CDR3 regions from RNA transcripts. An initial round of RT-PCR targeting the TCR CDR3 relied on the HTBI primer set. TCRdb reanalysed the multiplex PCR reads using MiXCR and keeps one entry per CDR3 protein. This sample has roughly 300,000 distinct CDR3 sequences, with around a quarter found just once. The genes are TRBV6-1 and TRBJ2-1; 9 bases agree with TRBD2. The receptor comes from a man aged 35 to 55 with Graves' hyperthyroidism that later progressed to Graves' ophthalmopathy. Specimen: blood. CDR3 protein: CASKVAGASYNEQFF. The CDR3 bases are TGTGCCAGCAAGGTAGCGGGGGCATCATACAATGAGCAGTTCTTC.